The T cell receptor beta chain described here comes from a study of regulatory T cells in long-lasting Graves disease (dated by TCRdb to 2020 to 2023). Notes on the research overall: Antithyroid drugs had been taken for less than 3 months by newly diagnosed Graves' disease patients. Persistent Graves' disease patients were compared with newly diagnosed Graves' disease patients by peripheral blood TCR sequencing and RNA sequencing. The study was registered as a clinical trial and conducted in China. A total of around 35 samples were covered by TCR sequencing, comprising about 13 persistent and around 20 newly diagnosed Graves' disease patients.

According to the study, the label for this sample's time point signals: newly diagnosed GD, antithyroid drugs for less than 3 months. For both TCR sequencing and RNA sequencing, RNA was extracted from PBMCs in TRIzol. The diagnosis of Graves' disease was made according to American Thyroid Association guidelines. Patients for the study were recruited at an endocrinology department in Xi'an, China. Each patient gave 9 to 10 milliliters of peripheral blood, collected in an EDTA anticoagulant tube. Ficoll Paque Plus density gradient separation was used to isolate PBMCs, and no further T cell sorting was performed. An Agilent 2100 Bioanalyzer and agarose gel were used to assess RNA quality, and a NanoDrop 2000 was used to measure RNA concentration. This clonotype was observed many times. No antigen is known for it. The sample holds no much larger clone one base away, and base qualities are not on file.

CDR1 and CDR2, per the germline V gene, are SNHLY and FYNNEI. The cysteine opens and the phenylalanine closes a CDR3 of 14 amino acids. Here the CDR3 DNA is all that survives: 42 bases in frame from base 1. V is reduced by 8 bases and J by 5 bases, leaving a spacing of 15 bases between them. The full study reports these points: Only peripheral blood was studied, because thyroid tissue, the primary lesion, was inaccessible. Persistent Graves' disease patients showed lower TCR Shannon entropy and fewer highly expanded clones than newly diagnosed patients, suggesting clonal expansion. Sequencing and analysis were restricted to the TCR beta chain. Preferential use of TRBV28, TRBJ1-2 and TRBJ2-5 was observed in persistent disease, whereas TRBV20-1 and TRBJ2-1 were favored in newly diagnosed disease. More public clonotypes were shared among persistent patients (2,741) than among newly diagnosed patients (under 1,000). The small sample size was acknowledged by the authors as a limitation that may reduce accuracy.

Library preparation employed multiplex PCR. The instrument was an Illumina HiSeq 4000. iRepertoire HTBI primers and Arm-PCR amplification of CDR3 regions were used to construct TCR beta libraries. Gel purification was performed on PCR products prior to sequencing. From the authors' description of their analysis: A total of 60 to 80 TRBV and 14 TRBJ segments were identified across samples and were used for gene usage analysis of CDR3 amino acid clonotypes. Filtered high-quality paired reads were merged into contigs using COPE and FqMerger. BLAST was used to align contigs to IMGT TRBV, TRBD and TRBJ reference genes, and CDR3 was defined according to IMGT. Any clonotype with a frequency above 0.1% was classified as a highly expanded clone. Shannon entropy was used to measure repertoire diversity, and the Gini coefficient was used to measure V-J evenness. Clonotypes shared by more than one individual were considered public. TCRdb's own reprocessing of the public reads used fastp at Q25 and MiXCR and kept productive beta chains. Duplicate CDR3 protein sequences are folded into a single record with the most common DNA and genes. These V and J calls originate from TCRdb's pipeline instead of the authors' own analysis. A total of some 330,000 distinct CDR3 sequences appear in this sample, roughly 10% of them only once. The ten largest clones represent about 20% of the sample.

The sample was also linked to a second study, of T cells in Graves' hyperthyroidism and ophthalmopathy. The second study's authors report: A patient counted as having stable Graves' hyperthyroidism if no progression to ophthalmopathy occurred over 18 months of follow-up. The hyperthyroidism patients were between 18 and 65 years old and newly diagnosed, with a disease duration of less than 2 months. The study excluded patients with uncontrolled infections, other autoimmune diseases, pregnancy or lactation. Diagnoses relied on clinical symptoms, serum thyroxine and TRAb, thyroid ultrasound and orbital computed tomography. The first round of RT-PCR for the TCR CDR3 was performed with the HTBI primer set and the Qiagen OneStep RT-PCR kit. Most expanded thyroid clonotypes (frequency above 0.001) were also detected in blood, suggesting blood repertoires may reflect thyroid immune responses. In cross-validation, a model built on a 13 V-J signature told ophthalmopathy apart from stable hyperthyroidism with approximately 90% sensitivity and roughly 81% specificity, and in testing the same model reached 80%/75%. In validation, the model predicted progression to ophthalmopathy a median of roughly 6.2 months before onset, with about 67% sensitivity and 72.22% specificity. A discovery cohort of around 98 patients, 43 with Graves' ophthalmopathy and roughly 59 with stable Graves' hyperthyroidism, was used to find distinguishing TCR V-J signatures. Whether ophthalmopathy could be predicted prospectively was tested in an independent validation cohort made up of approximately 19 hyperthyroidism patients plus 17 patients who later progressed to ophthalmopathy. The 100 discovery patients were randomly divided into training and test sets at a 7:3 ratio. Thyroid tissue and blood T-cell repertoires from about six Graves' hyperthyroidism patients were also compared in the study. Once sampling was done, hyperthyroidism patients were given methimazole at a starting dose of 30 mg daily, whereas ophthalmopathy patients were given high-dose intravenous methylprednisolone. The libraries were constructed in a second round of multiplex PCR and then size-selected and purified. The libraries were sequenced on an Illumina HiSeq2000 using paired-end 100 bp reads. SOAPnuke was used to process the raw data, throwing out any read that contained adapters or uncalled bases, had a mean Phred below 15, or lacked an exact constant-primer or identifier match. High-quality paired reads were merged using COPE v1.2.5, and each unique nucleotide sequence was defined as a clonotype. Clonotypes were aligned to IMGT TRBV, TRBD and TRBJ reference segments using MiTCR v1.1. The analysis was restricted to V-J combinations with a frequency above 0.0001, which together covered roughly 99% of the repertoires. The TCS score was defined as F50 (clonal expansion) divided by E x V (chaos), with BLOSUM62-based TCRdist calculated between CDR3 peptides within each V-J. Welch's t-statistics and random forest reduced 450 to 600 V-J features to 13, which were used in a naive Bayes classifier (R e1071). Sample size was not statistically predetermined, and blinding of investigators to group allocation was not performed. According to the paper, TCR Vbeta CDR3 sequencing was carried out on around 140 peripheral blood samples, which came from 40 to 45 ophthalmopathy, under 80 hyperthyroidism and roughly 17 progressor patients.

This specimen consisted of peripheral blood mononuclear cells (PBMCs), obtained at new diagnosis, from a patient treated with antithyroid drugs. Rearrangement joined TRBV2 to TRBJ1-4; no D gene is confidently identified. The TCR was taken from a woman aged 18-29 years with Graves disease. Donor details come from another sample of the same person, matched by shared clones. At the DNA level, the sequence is TGTGCCAGCGGTCGGGGAGGAAGGAATGAAAAACTGTTTTTT. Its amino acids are CASGRGGRNEKLFF.